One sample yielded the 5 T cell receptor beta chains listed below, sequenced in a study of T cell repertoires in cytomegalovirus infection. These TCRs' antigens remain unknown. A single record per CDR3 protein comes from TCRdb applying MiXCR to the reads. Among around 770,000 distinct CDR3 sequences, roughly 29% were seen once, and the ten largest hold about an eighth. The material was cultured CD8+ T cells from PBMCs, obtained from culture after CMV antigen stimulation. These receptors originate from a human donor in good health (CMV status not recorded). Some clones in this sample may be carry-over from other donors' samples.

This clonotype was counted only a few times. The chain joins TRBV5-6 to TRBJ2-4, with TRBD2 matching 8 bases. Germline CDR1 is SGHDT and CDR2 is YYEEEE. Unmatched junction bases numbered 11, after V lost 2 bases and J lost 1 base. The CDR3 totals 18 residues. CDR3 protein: CASSFPAGERRAKNIQYF. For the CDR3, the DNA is TGTGCCAGCAGCTTCCCAGCGGGGGAGAGGAGGGCCAAAAACATTCAGTACTTC.

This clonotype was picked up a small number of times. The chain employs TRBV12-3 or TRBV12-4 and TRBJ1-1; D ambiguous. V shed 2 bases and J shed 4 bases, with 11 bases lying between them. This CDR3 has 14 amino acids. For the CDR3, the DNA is TGTGCCAGCAGTTTATGGGGTGTGGGCACTGAAGCTTTCTTT. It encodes CASSLWGVGTEAFF.

CDR3 nucleotide sequence: TGCGCCAGCAGCCATCAAGATCGAAATCCCGTCAGGAGGTTTGGTTCGAACACTGAAGCTTTCTTT. Translated: CASSHQDRNPVRRFGSNTEAFF. This rearrangement joins TRBV4-3 to TRBJ1-1; D remains unclear. CDR1 is LGHNA and CDR2 is YSLEER in the germline V gene. V lost 3 bases and J lost 1, with 33 bases in between. This CDR3 is built from 22 residues.

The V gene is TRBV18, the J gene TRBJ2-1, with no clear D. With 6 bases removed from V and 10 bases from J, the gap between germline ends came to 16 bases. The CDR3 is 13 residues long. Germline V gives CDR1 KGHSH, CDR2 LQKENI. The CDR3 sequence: CASSTNDNVEQFF. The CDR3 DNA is TGTGCCAGCTCTACCAACGATAATGTAGAGCAGTTCTTC.

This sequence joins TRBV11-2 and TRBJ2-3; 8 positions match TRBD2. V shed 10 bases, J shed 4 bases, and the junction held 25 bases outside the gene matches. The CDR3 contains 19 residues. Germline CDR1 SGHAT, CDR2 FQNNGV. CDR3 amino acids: CANRKGKVSGTRGADTQYF. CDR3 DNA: TGTGCCAACAGGAAAGGGAAGGTTTCTGGGACTAGAGGAGCAGATACGCAGTATTTT.